This T cell receptor (beta chain) was sequenced for a study of early T cells in non-severe SARS-CoV-2 infection. Whole-study context: Bulk RNA from unsorted whole blood was sequenced; chains were unpaired.

Germline V gene lookup returns CDR1 LNHDA and CDR2 SQIVND (reference sequence). V was shortened by 6 bases and J by 0 bases, with 12 bases between the two germline ends. The CDR3 extends over 14 amino acids. Researchers attached unique molecular identifiers to individual cDNA molecules. From the 5' RACE reads, TCRdb called clonotypes with MiXCR, one entry per CDR3 protein. Of approximately 52,000 distinct CDR3 sequences listed, about 8.2% were seen once; the top ten hold over 8%. The chain recombines TRBV19 with TRBJ2-7; maybe TRBD1 (6 bases). The source is an adult who was a healthcare worker with PCR-confirmed SARS-CoV-2 infection or an uninfected control (not recorded which). What was sequenced was whole blood. For the CDR3, the DNA is TGTGCCAGTAGCGGACAGTACCTCTCCTACGAGCAGTACTTC. Translation gives CASSGQYLSYEQYF. Complete variable domain (other parts from reference TRBV19 and TRBJ2-7): DGGITQSPKYLFRKEGQNVTLSCEQNLNHDAMYWYRQDPGQGLRLIYYSQIVNDFQKGDIAEGYSVSREKKESFPLTVTSAQKNPTAFYLCASSGQYLSYEQYFGPGTRLTVT.